Listed below are T cell receptor beta chains from one sample, sequenced in a study of blood T cells in healthy people across ages. TCRdb ran MiXCR on the 5' RACE reads and lists one entry per CDR3 protein. Of around 710,000 distinct CDR3 sequences in the sample, around 40% were seen once. The sequencing sample was made of blood. The receptors were sampled from a woman aged 60-70 years in good health. Both conserved end residues are part of each CDR3. Each record gives: clone size, V gene, D gene, J gene, CDR3 protein. The D gene is left open where the match is weak. Clone size is given for some rows only: seen once, a few or many times, or a class if the clone is expanded.

abundance: .; v_gene: TRBV6-5; d_gene: TRBD2; j_gene: TRBJ2-1; CDR3aa: CASSFFPGLAGVVEQFF
abundance: many; v_gene: TRBV10-3; d_gene: TRBD2; j_gene: TRBJ2-1; CDR3aa: CAATSVSNEQFF
abundance: .; v_gene: TRBV30; d_gene: .; j_gene: .; CDR3aa: CAWSVGWGANEQYF
abundance: .; v_gene: TRBV12-3/TRBV12-4; d_gene: .; j_gene: TRBJ1-2; CDR3aa: CASRPAGVENYGYTF
abundance: .; v_gene: TRBV6-1; d_gene: .; j_gene: TRBJ2-6; CDR3aa: CTSTRQVSSSGANVLTF
abundance: few; v_gene: TRBV21-1; d_gene: .; j_gene: TRBJ2-1; CDR3aa: CAIVGVIFIDEQFF
abundance: .; v_gene: TRBV5-1; d_gene: TRBD2; j_gene: TRBJ2-7; CDR3aa: CASSLNGGWSEQYF
abundance: .; v_gene: TRBV5-1; d_gene: .; j_gene: TRBJ1-6; CDR3aa: CASSMDTLGNSPLHF
abundance: .; v_gene: TRBV12-3/TRBV12-4; d_gene: TRBD1; j_gene: TRBJ2-7; CDR3aa: CASSTSDRVGYEQYF
abundance: .; v_gene: TRBV6-2/TRBV6-3; d_gene: .; j_gene: TRBJ2-7; CDR3aa: CASSYSGTSLKVEQYF
abundance: .; v_gene: TRBV25-1; d_gene: .; j_gene: TRBJ2-7; CDR3aa: CASGEPTMYEQYF
abundance: .; v_gene: TRBV29-1; d_gene: TRBD1; j_gene: TRBJ1-4; CDR3aa: CSVWVGTGGEKLFF
abundance: few; v_gene: TRBV20-1; d_gene: .; j_gene: TRBJ2-7; CDR3aa: CSADPGRTYEQYF
abundance: .; v_gene: TRBV25-1; d_gene: TRBD1; j_gene: TRBJ2-6; CDR3aa: CASSGQGVAGANVLTF
abundance: .; v_gene: TRBV27; d_gene: .; j_gene: TRBJ2-7; CDR3aa: CASSQGGGLEQYF
abundance: .; v_gene: TRBV20-1; d_gene: .; j_gene: TRBJ1-1; CDR3aa: CSASRGQPNTEAFF
abundance: .; v_gene: TRBV12-3/TRBV12-4; d_gene: TRBD1; j_gene: TRBJ1-4; CDR3aa: CASSLWAGGWDEKLFF
abundance: .; v_gene: TRBV4-2; d_gene: .; j_gene: TRBJ1-2; CDR3aa: CASSQDGGGLRNYGYTF
abundance: few; v_gene: TRBV7-9; d_gene: .; j_gene: TRBJ2-1; CDR3aa: CASRPEGVRNEQFF
abundance: .; v_gene: TRBV18; d_gene: .; j_gene: TRBJ2-3; CDR3aa: CASSPKRIRTDTQYF
abundance: few; v_gene: TRBV7-2; d_gene: TRBD1; j_gene: TRBJ2-7; CDR3aa: CASSLAGVTGAYEQYF
abundance: .; v_gene: TRBV6-6; d_gene: .; j_gene: TRBJ1-1; CDR3aa: CASLTVNTEAFF
abundance: .; v_gene: TRBV5-4; d_gene: TRBD2; j_gene: TRBJ2-6; CDR3aa: CASSPGTSGSSGSNVLTF
abundance: .; v_gene: TRBV2; d_gene: .; j_gene: TRBJ1-5; CDR3aa: CASSESWGKGQPQHF
abundance: few; v_gene: TRBV3-1; d_gene: .; j_gene: TRBJ2-7; CDR3aa: CASSHQGYAYEQYF
abundance: .; v_gene: TRBV7-2; d_gene: .; j_gene: TRBJ2-7; CDR3aa: CASSLPSSHEQYF
abundance: .; v_gene: TRBV20-1; d_gene: .; j_gene: TRBJ1-2; CDR3aa: CSATRTYGYTF
abundance: .; v_gene: TRBV4-2; d_gene: .; j_gene: TRBJ2-1; CDR3aa: CASRLPRGEQFF
abundance: many; v_gene: TRBV10-3; d_gene: TRBD2; j_gene: TRBJ2-3; CDR3aa: CAISRKPGLAGADTQYF
abundance: .; v_gene: TRBV5-1; d_gene: .; j_gene: TRBJ2-7; CDR3aa: CASSRTTFSSYEQYF
abundance: many; v_gene: TRBV4-2; d_gene: TRBD1; j_gene: TRBJ2-7; CDR3aa: CAAGQGSYEQYF
abundance: .; v_gene: TRBV6-2/TRBV6-3; d_gene: .; j_gene: TRBJ2-7; CDR3aa: CASSYKDYNEQYF
abundance: .; v_gene: TRBV20-1; d_gene: .; j_gene: TRBJ2-7; CDR3aa: CSALGGWATYEQYF
abundance: .; v_gene: TRBV3-1; d_gene: TRBD2; j_gene: TRBJ2-1; CDR3aa: CASSPILAGGDNEQFF
abundance: many; v_gene: TRBV29-1; d_gene: .; j_gene: TRBJ2-3; CDR3aa: CSVLRPTDTQYF
abundance: few; v_gene: TRBV12-3/TRBV12-4; d_gene: TRBD2; j_gene: TRBJ2-2; CDR3aa: CASQRTSGTGELFF
abundance: .; v_gene: TRBV20-1; d_gene: .; j_gene: TRBJ1-2; CDR3aa: CSARDGGGLGYTF
abundance: .; v_gene: TRBV9; d_gene: .; j_gene: .; CDR3aa: CASSVGIVETQYF
abundance: .; v_gene: TRBV6-6; d_gene: .; j_gene: TRBJ2-7; CDR3aa: CASSYGGERGNYEQYF
abundance: .; v_gene: TRBV30; d_gene: .; j_gene: TRBJ1-5; CDR3aa: CAWSRSVNQPQHF
abundance: .; v_gene: TRBV4-1; d_gene: TRBD2; j_gene: TRBJ2-5; CDR3aa: CASSTRLAGVEIKYF
abundance: .; v_gene: TRBV29-1; d_gene: TRBD1; j_gene: .; CDR3aa: CSGGQGWQETQYF
abundance: .; v_gene: TRBV7-2; d_gene: TRBD2; j_gene: TRBJ2-7; CDR3aa: CASSSAPSGSLYEQYF
abundance: .; v_gene: TRBV11-2; d_gene: TRBD1; j_gene: TRBJ2-3; CDR3aa: CASSWRDREGFTQYF
abundance: few; v_gene: TRBV20-1; d_gene: .; j_gene: TRBJ2-1; CDR3aa: CSAGSGTAPGNEQFF
abundance: few; v_gene: TRBV20-1; d_gene: TRBD1; j_gene: TRBJ1-2; CDR3aa: CSAWDSANPNYGYTF
abundance: few; v_gene: TRBV7-3; d_gene: .; j_gene: TRBJ2-2; CDR3aa: CASSSRGTGELFF
abundance: .; v_gene: TRBV9; d_gene: TRBD2; j_gene: TRBJ2-3; CDR3aa: CASSPEAGGGVDTQYF
abundance: many; v_gene: TRBV29-1; d_gene: .; j_gene: TRBJ2-3; CDR3aa: CSVEKGLGTDTQYF
abundance: .; v_gene: TRBV5-4; d_gene: .; j_gene: TRBJ2-4; CDR3aa: CASSSPGLAKNIQYF
abundance: .; v_gene: TRBV6-2/TRBV6-3; d_gene: TRBD1; j_gene: .; CDR3aa: CASSDQGEETQYF
abundance: .; v_gene: TRBV20-1; d_gene: .; j_gene: .; CDR3aa: CSAGSHPDRLSDEQYF
abundance: .; v_gene: TRBV29-1; d_gene: .; j_gene: TRBJ2-6; CDR3aa: CSVGGPTSGANVLTF